These T cell receptor beta chains were read from a single sample in a study of control samples from healthy donors and cancer patients. Method: immunoSEQ multiplex PCR; TCRdb's copy keeps in-frame clones and lacks some. The table shows about 140,000 clones, with around 90% occurring only once. Sample: blood. Receptors originate from a man aged 30 to 39 in good health. Each CDR3 is given with its conserved first and last residue. The D gene is left open where the match is weak. Some rows mark clone size as missing; the rest say once, few, many or name a class of expanded clone.

j_gene | abundance | d_gene | v_gene | CDR3aa | CDR3nt
TRBJ1-3 | . | . | TRBV7-2 | CASSFYLGRLSGNTIYF | TGTGCCAGCAGCTTTTACTTAGGACGGCTCTCTGGAAACACCATATATTTT
TRBJ2-1 | . | . | TRBV12-3/TRBV12-4 | CASSFRGSGEQFF | TGTGCCAGCAGTTTCCGGGGCTCGGGTGAGCAGTTCTTC
TRBJ2-1 | . | TRBD2 | TRBV11-2 | CASSFIGTSGTYNEQFF | TGTGCCAGCAGCTTCATCGGGACTAGCGGGACTTACAATGAGCAGTTCTTC
TRBJ2-1 | . | . | TRBV28 | CASNEPGAGVGGNEQFF | TGTGCCAGCAACGAACCGGGGGCGGGAGTAGGTGGTAATGAGCAGTTCTTC
TRBJ1-2 | . | . | TRBV2 | CASSLRVYGYTF | TGTGCCAGCAGCCTCAGGGTTTACGGCTACACCTTC
TRBJ2-5 | . | . | TRBV2 | CASSDSRASEETQYF | TGTGCCAGCAGTGATAGCAGGGCTTCTGAGGAGACCCAGTACTTC
TRBJ1-2 | . | . | TRBV11-2 | CASSLDSQTRQSYGYTF | TGTGCCAGCAGCTTAGATAGCCAGACTAGACAGAGCTATGGCTACACCTTC
TRBJ1-6 | . | . | TRBV30 | CAWSVPSAQTNSPLHF | TGTGCCTGGAGTGTACCAAGCGCACAGACAAATTCACCCCTCCACTTT
TRBJ1-2 | few | TRBD1 | TRBV2 | CASSGDRGRDSYGYTF | TGTGCCAGCAGTGGCGACAGGGGGCGAGACAGTTATGGCTACACCTTC
TRBJ1-4 | . | . | TRBV28 | CASTVQSNEKLFF | TGTGCCAGCACCGTGCAATCTAATGAAAAACTGTTTTTT
TRBJ2-7 | . | . | TRBV30 | CAWRGRASSYEQYF | TGTGCCTGGAGGGGTCGAGCGAGCTCCTACGAGCAGTACTTC
TRBJ1-3 | . | . | TRBV29-1 | CSVVRLGGNSSGNTIYF | TGCAGCGTTGTTCGGCTTGGGGGCAATAGCTCTGGAAACACCATATATTTT
TRBJ1-2 | . | . | TRBV5-8 | CASSLEQPNYGYTF | TGTGCCAGCAGCTTGGAGCAGCCCAACTATGGCTACACCTTC
TRBJ2-3 | . | TRBD2 | TRBV5-6 | CASSSLHGRAVTDTQYF | TGTGCCAGCAGCTCATTGCACGGGAGGGCGGTCACAGATACGCAGTATTTT
TRBJ1-2 | . | TRBD1 | TRBV5-6 | CASSLGTGNYGYTF | TGTGCCAGCAGCTTGGGGACAGGGAACTATGGCTACACCTTC
TRBJ2-7 | . | TRBD1 | TRBV6-2/TRBV6-3 | CASSYSTGGNEQYF | TGTGCCAGCAGTTACTCGACAGGGGGCAACGAGCAGTACTTC
TRBJ1-4 | . | . | TRBV5-1 | CASSPAQYEGHEKLFF | TGCGCCAGCAGCCCGGCCCAGTATGAGGGCCATGAAAAACTGTTTTTT
TRBJ2-5 | . | . | TRBV7-8 | CASSLRSPQETQYF | TGTGCCAGCAGCTTACGCAGTCCCCAAGAGACCCAGTACTTC
TRBJ1-1 | . | . | TRBV2 | CASSPHAGAGTEAFF | TGTGCCAGCAGCCCCCATGCGGGGGCGGGAACTGAAGCTTTCTTT
TRBJ2-7 | . | . | TRBV7-2 | CASSLDQTSSYEQYF | TGTGCCAGCAGCTTAGATCAGACGAGCTCCTACGAGCAGTACTTC
TRBJ2-5 | once | TRBD2 | TRBV2 | CASLRPSGSKETQYF | TGTGCCAGCTTGCGTCCTAGCGGGAGTAAAGAGACCCAGTACTTC
TRBJ2-1 | . | . | TRBV6-2/TRBV6-3 | CASSRGSYNEQFF | TGTGCCAGCAGTCGCGGGTCTTACAATGAGCAGTTCTTC
TRBJ1-2 | . | TRBD1 | TRBV10-2 | CASGTGRYTF | TGCGCCAGCGGGACAGGGCGCTACACCTTC
TRBJ1-5 | . | . | TRBV27 | CASLGRLNQPQHF | TGTGCCAGCCTGGGACGGCTAAATCAGCCCCAGCATTTT
TRBJ2-1 | . | . | TRBV30 | CAWSSIMGTRYNEQFF | TGTGCCTGGAGTTCTATTATGGGAACTCGGTACAATGAGCAGTTCTTC
TRBJ2-1 | . | TRBD2 | TRBV4-2 | CASREIAGGFFNEQFF | TGTGCCAGCAGAGAAATAGCGGGAGGGTTTTTTAATGAGCAGTTCTTC
TRBJ2-7 | . | TRBD2 | TRBV29-1 | CSVASGIYEQYF | TGCAGCGTTGCTAGCGGGATATACGAGCAGTACTTC
TRBJ2-3 | once | . | TRBV30 | CAWTESADTQYF | TGTGCCTGGACTGAATCCGCAGATACGCAGTATTTT
TRBJ2-3 | . | TRBD1 | TRBV19 | CASSTDRVSQYF | TGTGCCAGTAGTACAGACAGGGTTTCGCAGTATTTT
TRBJ2-7 | . | TRBD2 | TRBV2 | CASSEGGGLAGWEQYF | TGTGCCAGCAGTGAAGGTGGAGGACTAGCGGGTTGGGAGCAGTACTTC
TRBJ2-1 | . | TRBD2 | TRBV7-3 | CASSLWGLAGSYNEQFF | TGTGCCAGCAGCTTATGGGGACTAGCGGGCTCCTACAATGAGCAGTTCTTC
TRBJ2-7 | . | . | TRBV14 | CASSLDRNGVYEQYF | TGTGCCAGCAGCCTCGACAGGAACGGGGTGTACGAGCAGTACTTC
TRBJ2-5 | . | TRBD2 | TRBV5-4 | CASSLDGTSGWKTQYF | TGTGCCAGCAGCTTGGATGGTACTAGCGGGTGGAAGACCCAGTACTTC
TRBJ2-5 | . | TRBD2 | TRBV19 | CASSSDSGTRTQYF | TGTGCCAGTAGTTCCGACTCGGGGACTAGGACCCAGTACTTC
TRBJ2-7 | . | . | TRBV7-2 | CASSLTYEQYF | TGTGCCAGCAGCTTAACTTACGAGCAGTACTTC
TRBJ2-7 | . | TRBD1 | TRBV28 | CASSSPGTASYEQYF | TGTGCCAGCAGTTCTCCCGGGACAGCTAGTTACGAGCAGTACTTC
TRBJ2-1 | . | TRBD2 | TRBV28 | CARGLAVYNEQFF | TGTGCCAGAGGACTAGCGGTTTACAATGAGCAGTTCTTC
TRBJ2-1 | . | . | TRBV4-1 | CASSQYQSREQFF | TGCGCCAGCAGCCAATACCAAAGTCGTGAGCAGTTCTTC
TRBJ2-1 | few | . | TRBV5-1 | CASSLVVGSYNEQFF | TGCGCCAGCAGCTTGGTGGTTGGGTCCTACAATGAGCAGTTCTTC
TRBJ2-7 | . | . | TRBV2 | CASSFIESYEQYF | TGTGCCAGCAGTTTTATAGAGTCCTACGAGCAGTACTTC
TRBJ1-2 | . | . | TRBV6-5 | CASSYSTVWLGYGYTF | TGTGCCAGCAGTTACTCGACGGTCTGGCTAGGCTATGGCTACACCTTC
TRBJ2-3 | . | TRBD2 | TRBV2 | CASRKASGLAGTDTQYF | TGTGCCAGCAGAAAAGCTTCGGGACTAGCGGGCACAGATACGCAGTATTTT
TRBJ2-3 | . | TRBD1 | TRBV4-1 | CASSWTGDAGSDTQYF | TGCGCCAGCAGCTGGACAGGGGACGCGGGATCAGATACGCAGTATTTT
TRBJ1-5 | . | . | TRBV28 | CASSPDRGSYSNQPQHF | TGTGCCAGCAGTCCGGATAGGGGTTCCTATAGCAATCAGCCCCAGCATTTT